There are a few counts of the clone carrying this T cell receptor beta chain. Its target is not known. Time point denoted: healthy volunteer bleed at 2 weeks. Whole blood, unfractionated, served as the material for total RNA extraction. The sample is drawn from a study of human T cells and chemical hapten exposure. V lost 1 base, J lost 9 bases, and 7 bases stayed unmatched. From germline, CDR1 is LGHNA and CDR2 YSLEER. This CDR3 region has 15 residues. Study observations and caveats: TCRs at high frequency, those above 1 in 1000, did not change with DPC sensitization.

Per the authors' pipeline: The number of TCRs in each sample had a median of about 96,000 and spanned about 20,000 to 690,600. TCRdb recomputed calls from the RACE reads with MiXCR, one row per CDR3 protein. The V and J calls shown here were made by TCRdb, not taken from the authors' results. This table has about 93,000 distinct CDR3 sequences, about 10% appearing once. This sequence originates from a female donor in good health. Some clones in this sample may be carry-over from other donors' samples. The source material was whole blood. The chain is built from TRBV4-3 and TRBJ2-1, with 9 nucleotides matching TRBD1. The CDR3 DNA reads as TGCGCCAGCAGCCAAGGCGGGACAGGGAGTATTGAGCAGTTCTTC. Amino acid sequence: CASSQGGTGSIEQFF.